The present T cell receptor (beta chain) was sequenced within a study of blood T cell repertoires in COVID-19. Study at large: From T cells, B-cell-depleted T cells, or PBMCs came the material, which was cDNA or gDNA.

Here immunoSEQ multiplex PCR was the method, and the copy in TCRdb shows in-frame clones only, minus some. The table shows 130,000 to 150,000 clones, with 80% to 85% occurring only once. The V gene lost 1 base and the J gene lost 2 bases, with 14 bases spanning the gap. This CDR3 spans 16 amino acids. The germline V gene encodes CDR1 MDHEN and CDR2 SYDVKM. Sequencing used peripheral blood. The V and J genes are TRBV28 and TRBJ1-2, with TRBD1 as a possible D gene (6 bases). The TCR comes from a human donor in a cohort sampled during active COVID-19. The CDR3 spells CASSLLSGGRNYGYTF. CDR3 coding DNA: TGTGCCAGCAGTTTATTGAGCGGGGGGCGCAACTATGGCTACACCTTC.